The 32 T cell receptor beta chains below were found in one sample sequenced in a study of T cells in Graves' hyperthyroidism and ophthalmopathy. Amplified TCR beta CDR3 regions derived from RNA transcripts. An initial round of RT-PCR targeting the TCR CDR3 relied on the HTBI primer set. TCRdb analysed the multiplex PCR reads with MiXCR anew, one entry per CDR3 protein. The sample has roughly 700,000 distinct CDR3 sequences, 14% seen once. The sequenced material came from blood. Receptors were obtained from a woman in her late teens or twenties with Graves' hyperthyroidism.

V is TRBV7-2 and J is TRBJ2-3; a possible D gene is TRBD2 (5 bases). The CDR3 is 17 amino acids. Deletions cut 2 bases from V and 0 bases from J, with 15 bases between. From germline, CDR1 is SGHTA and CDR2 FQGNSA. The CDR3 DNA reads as TGTGCCAGCAGCTTACCTAGCAGCACCTATAGCACAGATACGCAGTATTTT. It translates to CASSLPSSTYSTDTQYF.

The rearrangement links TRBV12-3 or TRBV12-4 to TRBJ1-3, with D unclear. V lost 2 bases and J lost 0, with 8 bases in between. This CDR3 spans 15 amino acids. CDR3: CASSLSRYSGNTIYF. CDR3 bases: TGTGCCAGCAGTTTATCCAGGTACTCTGGAAACACCATATATTTT.

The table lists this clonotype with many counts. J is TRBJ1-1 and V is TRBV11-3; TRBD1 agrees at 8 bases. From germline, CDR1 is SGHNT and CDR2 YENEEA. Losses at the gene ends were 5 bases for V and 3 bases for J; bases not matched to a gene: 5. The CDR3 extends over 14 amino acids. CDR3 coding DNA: TGTGCCAGCAGCCCAGGGGGCATCGACACTGAAGCTTTCTTT. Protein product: CASSPGGIDTEAFF.

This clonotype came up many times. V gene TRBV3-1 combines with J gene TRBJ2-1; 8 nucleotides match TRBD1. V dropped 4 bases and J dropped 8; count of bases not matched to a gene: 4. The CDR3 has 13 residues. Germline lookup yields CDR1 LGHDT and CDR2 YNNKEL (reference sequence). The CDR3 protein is CASSLDRADEQFF. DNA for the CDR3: TGTGCCAGCAGCCTGGACAGGGCAGATGAGCAGTTCTTC.

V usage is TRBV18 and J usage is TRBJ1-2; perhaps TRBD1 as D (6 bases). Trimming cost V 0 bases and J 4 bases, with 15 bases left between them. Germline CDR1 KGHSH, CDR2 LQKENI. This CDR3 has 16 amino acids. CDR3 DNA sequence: TGTGCCAGCTCACCACCTACAGGGACATTCGGCTATGGCTACACCTTC. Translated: CASSPPTGTFGYGYTF.

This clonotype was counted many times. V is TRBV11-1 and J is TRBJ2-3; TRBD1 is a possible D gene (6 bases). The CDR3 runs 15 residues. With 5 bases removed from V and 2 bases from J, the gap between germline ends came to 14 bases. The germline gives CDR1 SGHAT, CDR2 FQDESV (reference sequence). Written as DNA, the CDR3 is TGTGCCAGCAGCCCCCAAGGACAGCCCACAGATACGCAGTATTTT. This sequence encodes CASSPQGQPTDTQYF.

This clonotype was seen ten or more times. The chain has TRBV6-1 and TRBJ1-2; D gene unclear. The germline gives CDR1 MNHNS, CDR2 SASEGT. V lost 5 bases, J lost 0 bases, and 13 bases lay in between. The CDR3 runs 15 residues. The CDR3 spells CASSSPKDANYGYTF. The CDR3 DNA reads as TGTGCCAGCAGTTCCCCCAAGGATGCTAACTATGGCTACACCTTC.

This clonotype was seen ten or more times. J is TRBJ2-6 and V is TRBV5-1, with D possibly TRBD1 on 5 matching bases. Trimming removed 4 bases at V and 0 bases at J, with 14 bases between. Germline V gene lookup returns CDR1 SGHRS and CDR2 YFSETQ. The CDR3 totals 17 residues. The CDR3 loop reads CASSPTGWASGANVLTF. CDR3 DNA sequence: TGCGCCAGCAGCCCCACAGGTTGGGCCTCTGGGGCCAACGTCCTGACTTTC. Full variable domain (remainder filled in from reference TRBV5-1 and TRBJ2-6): KAGVTQTPRYLIKTRGQQVTLSCSPISGHRSVSWYQQTPGQGLQFLFEYFSETQRNKGNFPGRFSGRQFSNSRSEMNVSTLELGDSALYLCASSPTGWASGANVLTFGAGSRLTVL.

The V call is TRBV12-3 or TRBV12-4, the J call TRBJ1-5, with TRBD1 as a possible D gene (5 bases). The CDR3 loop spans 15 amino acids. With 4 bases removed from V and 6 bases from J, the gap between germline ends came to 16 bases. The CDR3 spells CASSSRVHGSQPQHF. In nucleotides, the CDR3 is TGTGCCAGCAGTTCCAGGGTGCACGGTAGTCAGCCCCAGCATTTT.

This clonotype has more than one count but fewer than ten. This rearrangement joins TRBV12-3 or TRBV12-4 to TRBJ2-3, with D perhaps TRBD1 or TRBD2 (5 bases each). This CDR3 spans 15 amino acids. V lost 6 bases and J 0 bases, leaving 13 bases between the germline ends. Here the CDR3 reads CASSRWGSSTDTQYF. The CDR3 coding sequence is TGTGCCAGCAGCCGGTGGGGGTCTAGCACAGATACGCAGTATTTT.

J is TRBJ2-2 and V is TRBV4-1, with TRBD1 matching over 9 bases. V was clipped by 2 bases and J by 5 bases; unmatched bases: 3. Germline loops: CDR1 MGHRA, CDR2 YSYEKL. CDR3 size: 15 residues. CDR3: CASSQRDRETGELFF. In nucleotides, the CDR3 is TGCGCCAGCAGCCAACGGGACAGGGAAACCGGGGAGCTGTTTTTT.

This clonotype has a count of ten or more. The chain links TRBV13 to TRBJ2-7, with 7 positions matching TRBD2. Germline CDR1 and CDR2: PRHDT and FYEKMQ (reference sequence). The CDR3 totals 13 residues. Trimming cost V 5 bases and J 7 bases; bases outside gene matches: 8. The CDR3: CASSRGSRSEQYF. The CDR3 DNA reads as TGTGCCAGCAGCCGCGGGAGCAGGAGTGAGCAGTACTTC.

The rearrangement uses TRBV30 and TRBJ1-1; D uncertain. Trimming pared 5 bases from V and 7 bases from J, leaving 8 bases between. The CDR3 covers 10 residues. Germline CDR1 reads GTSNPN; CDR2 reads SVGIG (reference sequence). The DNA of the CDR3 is TGTGCCTGGGCCGACTTTGAAGCTTTCTTT. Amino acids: CAWADFEAFF. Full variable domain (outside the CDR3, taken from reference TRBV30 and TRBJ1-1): SQTIHQWPATLVQPVGSPLSLECTVEGTSNPNLYWYRQAAGRGLQLLFYSVGIGQISSEVPQNLSASRPQDRQFILSSKKLLLSDSGFYLCAWADFEAFFGQGTRLTVV.

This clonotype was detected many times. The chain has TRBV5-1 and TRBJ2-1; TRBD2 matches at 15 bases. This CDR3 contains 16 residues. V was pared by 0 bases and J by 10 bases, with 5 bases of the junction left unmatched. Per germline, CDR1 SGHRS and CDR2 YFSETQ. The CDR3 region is CASSLARTSGRVEQFF. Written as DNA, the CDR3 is TGCGCCAGCAGCTTGGCGAGGACTAGCGGGAGGGTAGAGCAGTTCTTC. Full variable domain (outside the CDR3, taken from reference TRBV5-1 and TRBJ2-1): KAGVTQTPRYLIKTRGQQVTLSCSPISGHRSVSWYQQTPGQGLQFLFEYFSETQRNKGNFPGRFSGRQFSNSRSEMNVSTLELGDSALYLCASSLARTSGRVEQFFGPGTRLTVL.

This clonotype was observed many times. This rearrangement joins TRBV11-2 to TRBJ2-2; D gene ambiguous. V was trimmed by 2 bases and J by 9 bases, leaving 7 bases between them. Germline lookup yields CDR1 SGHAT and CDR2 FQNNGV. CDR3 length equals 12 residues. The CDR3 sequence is CASSLIFWELFF. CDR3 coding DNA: TGTGCCAGCAGCTTAATTTTTTGGGAGCTGTTTTTT.

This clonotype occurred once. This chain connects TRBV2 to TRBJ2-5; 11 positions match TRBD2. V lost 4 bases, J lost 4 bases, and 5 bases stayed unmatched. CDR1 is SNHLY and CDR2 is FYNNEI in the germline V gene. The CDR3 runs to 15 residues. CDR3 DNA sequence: TGTGCCAGCAGTGTTGCTAGCGGGAGGTCAGAGACCCAGTACTTC. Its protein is CASSVASGRSETQYF.

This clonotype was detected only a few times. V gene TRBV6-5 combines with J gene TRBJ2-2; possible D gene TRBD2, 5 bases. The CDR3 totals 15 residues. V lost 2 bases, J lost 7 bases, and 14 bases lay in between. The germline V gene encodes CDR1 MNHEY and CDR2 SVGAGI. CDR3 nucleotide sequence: TGTGCCAGCAGTTACCACCGGGAACAGATCGGGGAGCTGTTTTTT. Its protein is CASSYHREQIGELFF.

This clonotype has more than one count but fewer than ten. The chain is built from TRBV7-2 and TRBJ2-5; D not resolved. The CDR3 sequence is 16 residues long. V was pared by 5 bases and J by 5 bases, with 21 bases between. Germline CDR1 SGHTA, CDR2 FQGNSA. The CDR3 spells CASSAYGSSFGETQYF. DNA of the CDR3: TGTGCCAGCAGCGCCTATGGCTCAAGCTTTGGGGAGACCCAGTACTTC.

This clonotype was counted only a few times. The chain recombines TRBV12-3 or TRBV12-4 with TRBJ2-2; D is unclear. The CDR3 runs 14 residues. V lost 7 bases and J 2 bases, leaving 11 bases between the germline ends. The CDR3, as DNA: TGTGCCAGCAACCTTCCCAACAACACCGGGGAGCTGTTTTTT. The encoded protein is CASNLPNNTGELFF.

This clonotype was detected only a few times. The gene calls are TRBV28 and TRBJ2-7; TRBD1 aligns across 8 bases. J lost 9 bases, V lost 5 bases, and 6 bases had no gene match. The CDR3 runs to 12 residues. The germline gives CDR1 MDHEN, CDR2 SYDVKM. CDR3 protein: CASSPPQGGQYF. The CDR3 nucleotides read TGTGCCAGCAGTCCCCCACAGGGGGGGCAGTACTTC.

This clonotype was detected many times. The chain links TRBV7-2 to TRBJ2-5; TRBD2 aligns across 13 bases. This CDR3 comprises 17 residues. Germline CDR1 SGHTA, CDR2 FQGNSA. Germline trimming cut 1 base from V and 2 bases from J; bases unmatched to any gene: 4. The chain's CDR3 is CASSLGWTSGGQETQYF. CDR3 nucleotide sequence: TGTGCCAGCAGCTTAGGTTGGACTAGCGGGGGACAAGAGACCCAGTACTTC.

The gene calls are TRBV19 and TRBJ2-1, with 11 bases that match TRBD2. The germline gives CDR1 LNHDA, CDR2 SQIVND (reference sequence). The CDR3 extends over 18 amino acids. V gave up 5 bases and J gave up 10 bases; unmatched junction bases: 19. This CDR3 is CASSGIMLAGGLVIEQFF. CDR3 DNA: TGTGCCAGTAGTGGAATAATGCTAGCGGGAGGACTCGTTATCGAGCAGTTCTTC.

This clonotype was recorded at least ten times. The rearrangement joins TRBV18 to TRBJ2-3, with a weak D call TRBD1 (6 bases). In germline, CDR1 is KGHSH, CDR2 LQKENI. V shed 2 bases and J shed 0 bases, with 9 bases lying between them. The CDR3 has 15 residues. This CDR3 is CASSPWDTSTDTQYF. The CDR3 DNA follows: TGTGCCAGCTCACCATGGGACACTAGCACAGATACGCAGTATTTT.

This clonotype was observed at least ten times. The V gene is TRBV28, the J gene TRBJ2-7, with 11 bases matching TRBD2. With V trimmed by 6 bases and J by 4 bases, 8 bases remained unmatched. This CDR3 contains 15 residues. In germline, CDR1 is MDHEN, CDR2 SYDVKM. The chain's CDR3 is CASSQPSGRSYEQYF. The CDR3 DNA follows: TGTGCCAGCAGCCAACCTAGCGGGAGGTCTTACGAGCAGTACTTC.

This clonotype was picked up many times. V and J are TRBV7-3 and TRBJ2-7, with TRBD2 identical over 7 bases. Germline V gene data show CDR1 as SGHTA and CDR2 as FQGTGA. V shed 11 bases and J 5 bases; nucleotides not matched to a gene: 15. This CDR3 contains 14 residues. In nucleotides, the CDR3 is TGTGCCTCCAGGGCTAGCGGCGCAACTAACGAGCAGTACTTC. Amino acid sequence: CASRASGATNEQYF.

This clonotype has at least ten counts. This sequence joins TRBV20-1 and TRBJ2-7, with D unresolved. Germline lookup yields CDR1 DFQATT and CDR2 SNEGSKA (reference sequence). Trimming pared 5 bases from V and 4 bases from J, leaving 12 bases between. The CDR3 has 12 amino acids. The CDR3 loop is CSARKYSYEQYF. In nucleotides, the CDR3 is TGCAGTGCTCGAAAATACAGTTACGAGCAGTACTTC.

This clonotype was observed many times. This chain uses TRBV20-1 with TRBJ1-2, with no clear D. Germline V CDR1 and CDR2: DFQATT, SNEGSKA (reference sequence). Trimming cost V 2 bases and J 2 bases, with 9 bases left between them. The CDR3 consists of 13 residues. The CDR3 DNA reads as TGCAGTGCTAGAAGACGGAAAAACTATGGCTACACCTTC. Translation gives CSARRRKNYGYTF.

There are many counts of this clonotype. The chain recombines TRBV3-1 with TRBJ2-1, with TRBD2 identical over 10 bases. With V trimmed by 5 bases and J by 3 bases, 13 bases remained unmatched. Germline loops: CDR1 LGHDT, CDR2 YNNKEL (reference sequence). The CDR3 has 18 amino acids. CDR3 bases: TGTGCCAGCAGCGCCTATGAAGGAGGACTAGCGGTCTACAATGAGCAGTTCTTC. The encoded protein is CASSAYEGGLAVYNEQFF.

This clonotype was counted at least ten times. As DNA, the CDR3 is TGTGCCAGCAGCTTGGGCCCAAACCAAGAGACCCAGTACTTC. Translation: CASSLGPNQETQYF. The gene calls are TRBV11-3 and TRBJ2-5, with D hard to call. Germline V gene data show CDR1 as SGHNT and CDR2 as YENEEA. The V and J ends lost 3 bases and 0 bases respectively, with 8 bases between them. The CDR3 loop spans 14 amino acids.

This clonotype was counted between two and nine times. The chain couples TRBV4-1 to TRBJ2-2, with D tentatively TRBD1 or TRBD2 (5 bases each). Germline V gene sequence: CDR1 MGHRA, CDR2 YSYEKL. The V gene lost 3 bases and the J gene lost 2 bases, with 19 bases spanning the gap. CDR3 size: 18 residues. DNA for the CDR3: TGCGCCAGCAGCCAGAGAGGTCGAGGGGCAGTTAACACCGGGGAGCTGTTTTTT. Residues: CASSQRGRGAVNTGELFF.

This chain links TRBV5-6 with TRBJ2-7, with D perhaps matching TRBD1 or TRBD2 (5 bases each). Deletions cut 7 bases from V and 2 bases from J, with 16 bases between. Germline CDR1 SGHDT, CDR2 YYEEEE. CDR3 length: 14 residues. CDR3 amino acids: CASLRRDGAYEQYF. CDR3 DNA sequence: TGTGCCAGCCTGAGAAGGGACGGAGCCTACGAGCAGTACTTC.

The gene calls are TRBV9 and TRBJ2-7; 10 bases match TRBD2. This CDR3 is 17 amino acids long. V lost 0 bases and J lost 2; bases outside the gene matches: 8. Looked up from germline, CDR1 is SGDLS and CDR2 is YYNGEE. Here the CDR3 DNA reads TGTGCCAGCAGCGTAGGGGATCTAGCGGGAGCCGCCTACGAGCAGTACTTC. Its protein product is CASSVGDLAGAAYEQYF.